The TCR beta chain described here comes from a study of OX40 agonist ivuxolimab in advanced cancers. CDR3 length: 19 residues. V shed 4 bases, J shed 3 bases, and the junction held 12 bases outside the gene matches. Germline CDR1 reads SGHDT; CDR2 reads YYEEEE. Repertoires were generated with immunoSEQ multiplex PCR, while TCRdb's copy carries only in-frame clones and drops some. The data contain under 50,000 clones, roughly 80% of them seen just once; the ten biggest clones take up around 13%. Here the sequenced sample was CD4+ or CD8+ T cells sorted from blood, taken in a trial of the OX40 agonist ivuxolimab. The TCR originated in an adult with an advanced solid tumor such as melanoma, head and neck, liver or kidney cancer. The rearrangement joins TRBV5-6 to TRBJ2-1, with 14 bases aligning to TRBD2. CDR3 residues: CASSGAGTSGSWLYNEQFF. CDR3 DNA sequence: TGTGCCAGCAGCGGGGCCGGGACTAGCGGGAGTTGGCTCTACAATGAGCAGTTCTTC.